The clone carrying this TCR beta chain turned up a few times. The antigen remains undetermined. These data originate in a study of regulatory T cells in long-lasting Graves disease. Time point denoted: persistent/refractory GD, antithyroid drugs over 5 years with positive TRAb. Making the TCR library involved RNA that had been extracted from PBMCs. Combining iRepertoire HTBI primers with Arm-PCR of CDR3 regions, the authors built TCR beta libraries. One entry per CDR3 protein, called by TCRdb with MiXCR from the multiplex PCR reads. The sample carries 600,000 to 800,000 distinct CDR3 sequences, around 30% recorded once. The study's findings and limits: With a few thousand shared public clonotypes, persistent patients exceeded new patients, who shared about a thousand.

CDR3 size: 15 residues. Trimming took 4 bases from V and 11 from J; bases not matched to a gene: 14. Germline V gene sequence: CDR1 SNHLY, CDR2 FYNNEI. This clonotype was sampled from a female donor with Graves disease. V gene TRBV2 combines with J gene TRBJ1-5; 7 bases agree with TRBD1. The source was peripheral blood mononuclear cells (PBMCs), collected when the disease was refractory, from a patient treated with antithyroid drugs. CDR3 protein: CASSAQGPGQSTQHF. CDR3 coding DNA: TGTGCCAGCAGTGCACAGGGGCCCGGCCAATCAACCCAGCATTTT.